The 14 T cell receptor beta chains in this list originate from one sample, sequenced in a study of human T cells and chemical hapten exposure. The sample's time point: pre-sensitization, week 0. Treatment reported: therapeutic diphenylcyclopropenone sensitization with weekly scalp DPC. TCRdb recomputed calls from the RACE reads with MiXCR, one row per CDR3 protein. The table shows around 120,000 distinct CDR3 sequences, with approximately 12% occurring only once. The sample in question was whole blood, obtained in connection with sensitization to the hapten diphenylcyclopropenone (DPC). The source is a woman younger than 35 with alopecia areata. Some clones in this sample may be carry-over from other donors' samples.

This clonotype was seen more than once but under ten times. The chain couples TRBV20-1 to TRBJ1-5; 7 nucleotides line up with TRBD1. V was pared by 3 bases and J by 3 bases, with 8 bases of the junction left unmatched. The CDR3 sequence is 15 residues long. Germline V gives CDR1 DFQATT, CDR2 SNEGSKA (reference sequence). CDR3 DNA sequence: TGCAGTGCTAGCGCCCCGGACAGGTTCAATCAGCCCCAGCATTTT. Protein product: CSASAPDRFNQPQHF.

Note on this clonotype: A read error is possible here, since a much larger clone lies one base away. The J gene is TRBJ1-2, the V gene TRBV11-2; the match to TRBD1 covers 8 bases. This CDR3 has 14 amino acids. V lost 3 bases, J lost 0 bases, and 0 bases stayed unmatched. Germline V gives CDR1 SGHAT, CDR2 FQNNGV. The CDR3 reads CASSLTGANYGYTF. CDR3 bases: TGTGCCAGCAGCTTGACAGGGGCTAACTATGGCTACACCTTC.

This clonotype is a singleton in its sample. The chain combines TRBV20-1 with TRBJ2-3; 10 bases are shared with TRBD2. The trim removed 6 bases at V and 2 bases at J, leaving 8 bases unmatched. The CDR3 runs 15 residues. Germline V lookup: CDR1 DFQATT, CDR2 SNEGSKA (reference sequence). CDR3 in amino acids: CSAALAGPTTDTQYF. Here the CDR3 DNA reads TGCAGTGCAGCACTAGCGGGACCTACCACAGATACGCAGTATTTT.

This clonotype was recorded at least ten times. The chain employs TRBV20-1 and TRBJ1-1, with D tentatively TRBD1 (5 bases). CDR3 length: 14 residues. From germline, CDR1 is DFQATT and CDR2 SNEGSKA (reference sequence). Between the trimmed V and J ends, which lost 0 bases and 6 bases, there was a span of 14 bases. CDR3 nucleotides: TGCAGTGCTAGAGAGCCAGGGTTAAACGCTGAAGCTTTCTTT. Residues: CSAREPGLNAEAFF.

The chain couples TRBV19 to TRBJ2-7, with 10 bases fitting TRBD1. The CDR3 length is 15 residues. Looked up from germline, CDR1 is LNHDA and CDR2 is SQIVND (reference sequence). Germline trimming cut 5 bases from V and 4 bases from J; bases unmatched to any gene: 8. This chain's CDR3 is CASSARQGASYEQYF. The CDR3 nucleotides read TGTGCCAGTAGTGCGCGACAGGGGGCATCGTACGAGCAGTACTTC.

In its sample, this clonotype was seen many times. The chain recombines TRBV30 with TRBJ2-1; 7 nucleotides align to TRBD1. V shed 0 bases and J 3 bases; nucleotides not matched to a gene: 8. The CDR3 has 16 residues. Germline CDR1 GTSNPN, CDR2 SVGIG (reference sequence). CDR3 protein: CAWSVDHGTVYNEQFF. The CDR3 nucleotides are TGTGCCTGGAGTGTAGACCATGGGACAGTCTACAATGAGCAGTTCTTC.

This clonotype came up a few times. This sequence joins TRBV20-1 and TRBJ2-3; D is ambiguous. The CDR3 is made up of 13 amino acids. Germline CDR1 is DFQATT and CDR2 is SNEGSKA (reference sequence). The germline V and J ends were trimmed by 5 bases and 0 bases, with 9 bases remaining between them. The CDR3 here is CSAATSSTDTQYF. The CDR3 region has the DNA TGCAGTGCTGCGACTTCGAGCACAGATACGCAGTATTTT.

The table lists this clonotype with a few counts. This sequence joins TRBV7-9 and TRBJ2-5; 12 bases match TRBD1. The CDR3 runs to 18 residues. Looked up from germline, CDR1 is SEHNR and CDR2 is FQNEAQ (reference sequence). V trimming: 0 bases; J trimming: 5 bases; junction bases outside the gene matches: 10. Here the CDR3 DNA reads TGTGCCAGCAGCTTAGCGCTAACCCGGGACAGGGGGCAGGAGACCCAGTACTTC. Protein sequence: CASSLALTRDRGQETQYF.

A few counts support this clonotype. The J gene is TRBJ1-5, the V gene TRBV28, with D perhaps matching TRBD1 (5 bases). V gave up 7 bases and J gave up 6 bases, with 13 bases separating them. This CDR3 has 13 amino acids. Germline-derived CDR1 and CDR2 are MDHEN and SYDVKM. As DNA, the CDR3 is TGTGCCAGCACCCCGGGACTCGGTCAGCCCCAGCATTTT. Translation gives CASTPGLGQPQHF.

CDR3 sequence (DNA): TGCGCCAGCAGCCGTCCCGGTGGCGAGCAGTACTTC. Protein sequence: CASSRPGGEQYF. This rearrangement joins TRBV4-3 to TRBJ2-7, with D hard to call. V was cut by 4 bases and J by 6 bases, with 10 bases left in between. Germline V gene sequence: CDR1 LGHNA, CDR2 YSLEER. The length of the CDR3 is 12 residues.

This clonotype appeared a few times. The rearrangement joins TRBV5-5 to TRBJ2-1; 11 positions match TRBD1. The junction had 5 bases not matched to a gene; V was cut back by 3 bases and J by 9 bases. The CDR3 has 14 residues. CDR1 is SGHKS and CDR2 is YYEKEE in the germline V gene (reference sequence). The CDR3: CASSYGGTGGEQFF. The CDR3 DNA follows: TGTGCCAGCAGCTACGGAGGGACAGGGGGTGAGCAGTTCTTC.

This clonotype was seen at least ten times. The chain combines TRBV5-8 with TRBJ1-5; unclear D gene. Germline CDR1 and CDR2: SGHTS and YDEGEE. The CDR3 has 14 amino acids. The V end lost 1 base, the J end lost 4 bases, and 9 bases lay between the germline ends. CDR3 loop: CASSLSPPNQPQHF. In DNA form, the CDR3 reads TGTGCCAGCAGCTTGTCTCCACCGAATCAGCCCCAGCATTTT.

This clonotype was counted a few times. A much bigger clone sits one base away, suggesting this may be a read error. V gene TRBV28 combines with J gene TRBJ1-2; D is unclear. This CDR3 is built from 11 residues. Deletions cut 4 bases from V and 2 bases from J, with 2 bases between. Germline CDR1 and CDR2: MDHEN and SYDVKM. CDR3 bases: TGTGCCAGCAGTTGGAACTATGGCTACACCTTC. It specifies CASSWNYGYTF.

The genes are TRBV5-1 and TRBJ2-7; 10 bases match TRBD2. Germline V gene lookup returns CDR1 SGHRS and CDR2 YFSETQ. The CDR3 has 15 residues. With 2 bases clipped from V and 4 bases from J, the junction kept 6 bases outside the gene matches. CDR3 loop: CASSLLAGNLYEQYF. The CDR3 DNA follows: TGCGCCAGCAGCTTACTAGCGGGGAATTTATACGAGCAGTACTTC.